The T cell receptor beta chain described here comes from a study of cytomegalovirus exposure and HLA in healthy donors. Details on this clone: What it binds is unknown.

Study-wide results and caveats: Associated with HLA alleles at 0.05 false discovery rate in a later analysis were 16,951 TCR beta sequences. It was 150 or so TCR beta chains that were listed as cytomegalovirus-associated. Being productive about 87% or about 30% of the time was typical of most TCR beta V segments in an earlier analysis.

This PCR relied on a set of 60 Vbeta primers and 13 Jbeta primers. The method was immunoSEQ multiplex PCR; TCRdb's version includes in-frame clones alone and lacks a portion of them. The sample's table shows 34,000 or so clones. Germline V CDR1 and CDR2: MDHEN, SYDVKM. Trimming removed 3 bases from V and 2 bases from J, with 10 bases in between. This CDR3 contains 14 residues. The chain employs TRBV28 and TRBJ1-2, with a weak D call TRBD1 (5 bases). This clonotype was sampled from a woman in her thirties or forties in good health and CMV-seropositive. What was sequenced was PBMCs. The CDR3 nucleotides read TGTGCCAGCAGTTTTGGGGGGTCAAACTATGGCTACACCTTC. Encoded protein: CASSFGGSNYGYTF.